Shown below are 16 T cell receptor beta chains from a single sample sequenced in a study of blood T cell repertoires in COVID-19. Generated by immunoSEQ multiplex PCR, the TCRdb table keeps only in-frame clones and is missing some. The sample includes hundreds of thousands of clones, roughly nine tenths of them seen just once. Sequencing was carried out using PBMCs or T cells enriched from blood (not recorded which). All receptors come from a man younger than 45 who had recovered from COVID-19.

In DNA form, the CDR3 reads TGTGCCAGCAGCCAAAGCGCTGGGAACAGGGGATATCAGCCCCAGCATTTT. Protein sequence: CASSQSAGNRGYQPQHF. The genes are TRBV4-2 and TRBJ1-5; TRBD1 matches 7 bases. The CDR3 totals 17 residues. Trimming removed 2 bases from V and 5 bases from J; junction bases left unmatched: 12. CDR1 is LGHNA and CDR2 is YNFKEQ in the germline V gene.

The CDR3: CASSPREGGTEAFF. CDR3 DNA: TGTGCCAGCAGCCCCCGGGAGGGCGGTACTGAAGCTTTCTTT. The chain links TRBV7-8 to TRBJ1-1; no clear D. The CDR3 contains 14 residues. The germline CDR1 and CDR2 sequences are SGHVS and FQNEAQ. The V and J ends lost 5 bases and 5 bases respectively, with 15 bases between them.

The rearrangement links TRBV6-2 or TRBV6-3 to TRBJ2-5; 7 bases align to TRBD2. CDR3 size: 13 residues. The V gene's germline CDR1 is MNHEY and CDR2 SVGEGT. J lost 7 bases, V lost 5 bases, and 7 bases had no gene match. The CDR3 is CASSGEGRTTQYF. The CDR3 DNA reads TGTGCCAGCAGTGGGGAGGGACGTACGACCCAGTACTTC.

The chain combines TRBV27 with TRBJ1-4; TRBD1 aligns across 10 bases. The CDR3 contains 14 residues. In germline, CDR1 is MNHEY, CDR2 SMNVEV (reference sequence). V shed 5 bases, J shed 8 bases, and the junction held 5 bases outside the gene matches. The CDR3 is CASSGTGVMEKLFF. CDR3 sequence (DNA): TGTGCCAGCAGTGGGACAGGGGTTATGGAAAAACTGTTTTTT.

The rearrangement links TRBV21-1 to TRBJ2-1; the table's TRBD2 call for D was not verified on the DNA. TRBV21-1 is a documented pseudogene. The CDR3 extends over 15 amino acids. The CDR3 bases are TGTGCCAGCAGCAAAAAGGACGGGGTGCACAATGAGCAGTTCTTC. Its protein is CASSKKDGVHNEQFF.

This rearrangement joins TRBV5-4 to TRBJ2-1; D uncertain. CDR3 length equals 11 residues. In germline, CDR1 is SGHNT, CDR2 YYREEE (reference sequence). Trimming cost V 0 bases and J 9 bases, with 4 bases left between them. The CDR3: CASSLGSEQFF. As DNA, the CDR3 is TGTGCCAGCAGCTTGGGTAGTGAGCAGTTCTTC.

This chain links TRBV6-5 with TRBJ2-5, with 11 bases fitting TRBD2. J lost 4 bases, V lost 0 bases, and 4 bases had no gene match. The CDR3 consists of 16 residues. CDR1 and CDR2 (germline): MNHEY, SVGAGI. CDR3 region: CASSYSLAGGLETQYF. As DNA, the CDR3 is TGTGCCAGCAGTTACTCGCTAGCGGGAGGATTAGAGACCCAGTACTTC.

This clone was counted between two and nine times. The J gene is TRBJ2-1, the V gene TRBV28, with TRBD2 matching 8 bases. V trimming: 6 bases; J trimming: 3 bases; junction bases outside the gene matches: 4. The CDR3 has 14 amino acids. CDR1 is MDHEN, CDR2 SYDVKM, per germline. The CDR3 sequence: CASSKRERYNEQFF. CDR3 in DNA: TGTGCCAGCAGCAAGCGGGAGCGCTACAATGAGCAGTTCTTC.

The gene calls are TRBV4-1 and TRBJ1-4; no clear D. Germline values: CDR1 MGHRA, CDR2 YSYEKL. CDR3 length: 16 residues. V gave up 1 base and J gave up 0 bases, with 9 bases separating them. The CDR3: CASSQGSTATNEKLFF. CDR3 in DNA: TGCGCCAGCAGCCAAGGCTCCACTGCAACTAATGAAAAACTGTTTTTT.

This chain links TRBV24-1 with TRBJ2-5; maybe TRBD1 (6 bases). From germline, CDR1 is KGHDR and CDR2 SFDVKD. CDR3 size: 16 residues. V was clipped by 0 bases and J by 2 bases, with 12 bases between them. The CDR3 bases are TGTGCCACCAGTGATTTGGGCCTACAGGGTCAAGAGACCCAGTACTTC. The encoded protein is CATSDLGLQGQETQYF.

CDR3: CASSYGLAVRDTQYF. The CDR3 coding sequence is TGTGCCAGCAGTTACGGACTAGCGGTCAGAGATACGCAGTATTTT. The rearrangement links TRBV27 to TRBJ2-3, with 10 bases lining up with TRBD2. Germline CDR1 MNHEY, CDR2 SMNVEV (reference sequence). Trimming cost V 4 bases and J 5 bases; bases outside gene matches: 6. The CDR3 covers 15 residues.

CDR3 bases: TGTGCCAGCAGCTTTGTCGGGGGTGAAGCTTTCTTT. Translating it yields CASSFVGGEAFF. This chain links TRBV11-1 with TRBJ1-1, with a possible D match to TRBD1 (5 bases). CDR1 and CDR2 from the germline V gene are SGHAT and FQDESV (reference sequence). V was cut by 3 bases and J by 7 bases, with 9 bases left in between. CDR3 length equals 12 residues. The variable domain in full, completed from reference TRBV11-1 and TRBJ1-1, reads EAEVAQSPRYKITEKSQAVAFWCDPISGHATLYWYRQILGQGPELLVQFQDESVVDDSQLPKDRFSAERLKGVDSTLKIQPAELGDSAMYLCASSFVGGEAFFGQGTRLTVV.

The rearrangement uses TRBV11-3 and TRBJ2-2; the D is unclear. Deletions cut 8 bases from V and 7 bases from J, with 14 bases between. The CDR3 loop spans 13 amino acids. The germline gives CDR1 SGHNT, CDR2 YENEEA. For the CDR3, the DNA is TGTGCCAGCGGTTCGCGATTGAACGGGGAGCTGTTTTTT. Translation gives CASGSRLNGELFF.

This chain links TRBV7-2 with TRBJ1-6; tentatively, D is TRBD1 (6 bases). V was pared by 3 bases and J by 3 bases, with 18 bases between. Per germline, CDR1 SGHTA and CDR2 FQGNSA. The CDR3 has 18 amino acids. CDR3 amino acids: CASSFMLQGRNYNSPLHF. The CDR3 nucleotides read TGTGCCAGCAGCTTTATGTTGCAGGGGCGAAACTATAATTCACCCCTCCACTTT.

The chain is built from TRBV5-4 and TRBJ1-4, with TRBD1 as a possible D gene (6 bases). This CDR3 has 15 residues. V was clipped by 4 bases and J by 5 bases, with 15 bases between them. Germline V gene sequence: CDR1 SGHNT, CDR2 YYREEE (reference sequence). CDR3 in amino acids: CASSLNQGTNEKLFF. CDR3 DNA: TGTGCCAGCAGCCTAAACCAGGGGACGAATGAAAAACTGTTTTTT.

This chain connects TRBV9 to TRBJ1-3; weak D call: TRBD1 (6 bases). Germline V gene lookup returns CDR1 SGDLS and CDR2 YYNGEE. The V gene lost 4 bases and the J gene lost 1 base, with 12 bases spanning the gap. The CDR3 extends over 15 amino acids. CDR3 loop: CASSLSGVSGNTIYF. As DNA, the CDR3 is TGTGCCAGCAGCCTCTCAGGGGTGTCTGGAAACACCATATATTTT.